This TCR beta chain was found in a study of control samples from healthy donors and cancer patients. The CDR3 is made up of 17 amino acids. J lost 4 bases, V lost 0 bases, and 8 bases had no gene match. Germline assignment: CDR1 SGDLS and CDR2 YYNGEE. Clones were sequenced by immunoSEQ multiplex PCR, and TCRdb holds only the in-frame ones, with some missing. This sample has 90,000 to 110,000 clones, with about four fifths found just once. The chain couples TRBV9 to TRBJ1-1; 11 bases map to TRBD1. This clonotype was sampled from a woman aged 45-60 years in good health. The sequenced sample was blood. This CDR3 is CASSVGGQGAGGTEAFF. CDR3 nucleotide sequence: TGTGCCAGCAGCGTAGGTGGACAGGGGGCAGGTGGCACTGAAGCTTTCTTT.